The clone carrying this T cell receptor (beta chain) has more than one count but fewer than ten. Its target is not known. Negatively enriched CD4+ T cells were divided by CD45RA into naive and memory. The data originate from a study of shared clonotypes between healthy human individuals. The study, taken as a whole, reports: A limitation of the genetic and exposure-history diversity represented arose from few donors. Larger estimated richness was generally seen in naive subsets than in memory subsets.

Original handling: Filtering differed since immunoSEQ provided only junctions, with no quality scores. Profiling relied on immunoSEQ multiplex PCR, and the TCRdb table lists in-frame clones only, not all of them. V and J calls and clone size are as listed in that table; D and trimming were resolved from the DNA. The sample records about 960,000 clones, approximately 80% being singletons. This CDR3 comprises 15 residues. The germline V gene has CDR1 SEHNR and CDR2 FQNEAQ (reference sequence). The V end was cut by 5 bases, the J end by 2 bases, with 13 bases between. The chain couples TRBV7-9 to TRBJ2-1; D is perhaps TRBD1 (5 bases). The sequence came from a man between 18 and 29 years old in good health. The source material was memory CD4+ T cells sorted from blood. Subset: CD45RA-negative fraction. The CDR3 loop reads CASSQPQGTYNEQFF. CDR3 in DNA: TGTGCCAGCAGCCAACCGCAGGGCACCTACAATGAGCAGTTCTTC. Variable domain in full (rest from reference TRBV7-9 and TRBJ2-1): DTGVSQNPRHKITKRGQNVTFRCDPISEHNRLYWYRQTLGQGPEFLTYFQNEAQLEKSRLLSDRFSAERPKGSFSTLEIQRTEQGDSAMYLCASSQPQGTYNEQFFGPGTRLTVL.